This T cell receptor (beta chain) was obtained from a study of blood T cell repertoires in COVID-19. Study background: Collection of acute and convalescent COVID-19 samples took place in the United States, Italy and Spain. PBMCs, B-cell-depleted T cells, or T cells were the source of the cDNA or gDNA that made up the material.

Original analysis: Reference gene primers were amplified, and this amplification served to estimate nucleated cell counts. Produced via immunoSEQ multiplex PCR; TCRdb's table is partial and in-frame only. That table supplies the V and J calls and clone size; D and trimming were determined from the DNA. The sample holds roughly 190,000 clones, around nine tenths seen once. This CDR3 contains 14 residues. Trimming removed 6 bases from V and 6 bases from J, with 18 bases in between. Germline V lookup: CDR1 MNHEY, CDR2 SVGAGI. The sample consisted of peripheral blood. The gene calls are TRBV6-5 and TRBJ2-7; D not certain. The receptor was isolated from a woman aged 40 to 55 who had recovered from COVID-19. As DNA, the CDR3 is TGTGCCAGCAGCGGAGTAGTTTCACGCTCCGAGCAGTACTTC. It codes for CASSGVVSRSEQYF.